The sequence of this TCR beta chain was determined in a study of response to subunit inactivated influenza vaccine. This CDR3 comprises 15 residues. The J segment lost 7 bases and the V segment lost 6 bases, leaving 14 bases of the junction unmatched. The germline CDR1 and CDR2 sequences are DFQATT and SNEGSKA (reference sequence). The table lists this clonotype with a few counts. One entry per CDR3 protein results from TCRdb running MiXCR on the RT-PCR reads. Of hundreds of thousands of distinct CDR3 sequences in the sample, around 11% are singletons; the top ten hold around 10%. This same sample was also part of a study on T cells expressing NK-cell markers. From that study: 5'RACE template switching with UMIs generated TCR beta cDNA. Each TCR beta repertoire originated in sorted T cells that were CD3+CD56+NKG2C+, CD3+CD56+NKG2C- or CD3+CD56-NKG2C+. Among the eight sequenced donors, seven tested HCMV-seropositive and one tested seronegative. Sorting was limited to alpha-beta TCR-expressing T cells with an anti-gamma-delta TCR antibody in several experiments. Dominant NKG2C+ clonotypes were found to form about 1.0-7.5% of CD8+ T cells in 5 or 6 donors.

V gene TRBV20-1 combines with J gene TRBJ2-1; the match to TRBD1 covers 8 bases. This receptor was taken from a man aged 45-65 years who received an inactivated influenza vaccine. The sequenced sample was PBMCs from blood, obtained on the day of vaccination. Written as DNA, the CDR3 is TGCAGTGCCAAGGGACAGGAGAGGTCGTTGAATGAGCAGTTCTTC. It yields the protein CSAKGQERSLNEQFF.